The source of this T cell receptor beta chain is a study of metastatic and nonmetastatic thyroid tumors. None of the patients had undergone any treatment ahead of thyroid surgery. TCRdb re-clonotyped the PCR reads via MiXCR. The data hold some 32,000 clones, with roughly 21% observed a single time. This CDR3 is built from 15 residues. The V gene's germline CDR1 is MNHNS and CDR2 SASEGT. V shed 6 bases and J 0 bases; nucleotides not matched to a gene: 5. The chain combines TRBV6-1 with TRBJ2-1; 7 bases are shared with TRBD1. The sample taken for sequencing was blood. The TCR originated in a female donor with papillary thyroid cancer or a benign thyroid nodule (not recorded which). Some clones in this sample may be carry-over from other donors' samples. The CDR3 bases are TGTGCCAGCAGGGGACAGCTAAGCTCCTACAATGAGCAGTTCTTC. This codes for CASRGQLSSYNEQFF.